Listed here are 27 T cell receptor beta chains from one sample, sequenced in a study of Ad26.COV2.S vaccination and SARS-CoV-2 variants. Measured with immunoSEQ multiplex PCR; TCRdb has only the in-frame clones, and not every one. The sample includes tens of thousands of clones, around 82% of them seen just once. The material sequenced was peripheral blood, taken after recovery from COVID-19. All receptors come from a human donor who had recovered from COVID-19.

This chain uses TRBV10-3 with TRBJ2-1, with 12 bases fitting TRBD2. V lost 0 bases and J lost 4; bases outside the gene matches: 7. This CDR3 region has 18 residues. CDR1 and CDR2 from the germline V gene are ENHRY and SYGVKD. CDR3 coding DNA: TGTGCCATCAGTGAGTCGACGACTAGCGGGAGAGGGTACAATGAGCAGTTCTTC. Residues: CAISESTTSGRGYNEQFF.

The CDR3 reads CASRPGPNNEQFF. CDR3 sequence (DNA): TGTGCCAGCAGACCAGGACCGAACAATGAGCAGTTCTTC. The J gene is TRBJ2-1, the V gene TRBV6-6; D is uncertain. Germline V gene data show CDR1 as MNHNY and CDR2 as SVGAGI (reference sequence). The CDR3 totals 13 residues. V dropped 6 bases and J dropped 5 bases, with 11 bases sitting between them.

The CDR3 DNA sequence: TGTGCCAGCAGTGAAACCAGATCCTACAATGAGCAGTTCTTC. The encoded protein is CASSETRSYNEQFF. The rearrangement joins TRBV6-1 to TRBJ2-1, with D hard to call. Germline values: CDR1 MNHNS, CDR2 SASEGT. V was trimmed by 2 bases and J by 1 base, leaving 6 bases between them. This CDR3 comprises 14 residues.

This clone occurred once. This chain connects TRBV4-1 to TRBJ2-3; D remains ambiguous. Trimming left V 0 bases short and J 4 bases short, with 14 bases between. The CDR3 spans 16 residues. Looked up from germline, CDR1 is MGHRA and CDR2 is YSYEKL. CDR3 sequence reads: CASSQDVSRVADTQYF. As DNA, the CDR3 is TGCGCCAGCAGCCAAGATGTTTCCCGGGTTGCAGATACGCAGTATTTT.

The chain links TRBV9 to TRBJ1-1, with D perhaps TRBD1 (5 bases). CDR1 is SGDLS and CDR2 is YYNGEE in the germline V gene. The ends were cut back, 7 bases at V and 4 bases at J, with 11 bases in the middle. This CDR3 spans 12 amino acids. This CDR3 is CASGGTPTEAFF. CDR3 in DNA: TGTGCCAGCGGGGGTACCCCCACTGAAGCTTTCTTT. Using reference TRBV9 and TRBJ1-1 for the parts outside the CDR3, the full variable domain is DSGVTQTPKHLITATGQRVTLRCSPRSGDLSVYWYQQSLDQGLQFLIQYYNGEERAKGNILERFSAQQFPDLHSELNLSSLELGDSALYFCASGGTPTEAFFGQGTRLTVV.

This clone turned up a few times. V gene TRBV2 combines with J gene TRBJ2-7; 7 bases are shared with TRBD1. J gave up 6 bases and V 7 bases, and 9 bases lay outside the gene matches. Germline V gene data show CDR1 as SNHLY and CDR2 as FYNNEI. This CDR3 spans 13 amino acids. This CDR3 reads CASIEQGPSEQYF. The CDR3 nucleotides are TGTGCCAGCATAGAACAGGGGCCGTCCGAGCAGTACTTC.

The chain joins TRBV12-3 or TRBV12-4 to TRBJ2-5; a weak D match, TRBD2 (6 bases). The CDR3 spans 12 residues. The V and J ends lost 6 bases and 4 bases respectively, with 9 bases between them. The CDR3 sequence is CASRISGETQYF. The CDR3 DNA sequence: TGTGCCAGCAGGATTAGCGGAGAGACCCAGTACTTC.

The rearrangement uses TRBV6-5 and TRBJ1-1; weak D call: TRBD1 (5 bases). Trimming pared 2 bases from V and 4 bases from J, leaving 11 bases between. Germline-derived CDR1 and CDR2 are MNHEY and SVGAGI. The CDR3 loop spans 14 amino acids. The CDR3 DNA follows: TGTGCCAGCAGTTACGGCGACAGCCTCACTGAAGCTTTCTTT. It codes for CASSYGDSLTEAFF.

The rearrangement links TRBV19 to TRBJ1-1, with TRBD1 as a possible D gene (5 bases). Looked up from germline, CDR1 is LNHDA and CDR2 is SQIVND (reference sequence). The CDR3 is 14 residues long. The V gene lost 7 bases and the J gene lost 6 bases, with 18 bases spanning the gap. CDR3 in amino acids: CASTLTGGGPEAFF. Written as DNA, the CDR3 is TGTGCCAGTACCCTTACCGGGGGAGGGCCTGAAGCTTTCTTT.

This chain connects TRBV19 to TRBJ1-5; TRBD1 aligns across 8 bases. CDR3 length: 16 amino acids. Per the germline V gene, CDR1 is LNHDA and CDR2 is SQIVND (reference sequence). The V gene end was trimmed by 4 bases and the J gene end by 5 bases; junction bases not matched to a gene: 10. This CDR3 is CASSTTYRGSDQPQHF. CDR3 in DNA: TGTGCCAGTAGTACCACTTACAGGGGGTCAGATCAGCCCCAGCATTTT.

This chain connects TRBV11-2 to TRBJ2-1; TRBD2 matches 10 bases. J lost 5 bases, V lost 1 base, and 2 bases had no gene match. This CDR3 is 15 amino acids long. Germline CDR1 SGHAT, CDR2 FQNNGV. The CDR3 DNA reads as TGTGCCAGCAGCTTAGGAGCGGGAGGGCACAATGAGCAGTTCTTC. It yields the protein CASSLGAGGHNEQFF.

V usage is TRBV4-1 and J usage is TRBJ1-5, with D maybe TRBD1 (6 bases). This CDR3 contains 17 residues. Per the germline V gene, CDR1 is MGHRA and CDR2 is YSYEKL. The germline V and J ends were trimmed by 4 bases and 2 bases, with 18 bases remaining between them. The CDR3: CASSLGWGRGRNQPQHF. Here the CDR3 DNA reads TGCGCCAGCAGCCTCGGATGGGGCAGGGGTCGCAATCAGCCCCAGCATTTT.

The genes are TRBV29-1 and TRBJ2-5, with 8 bases lining up with TRBD1. CDR1 and CDR2 from the germline V gene are SQVTM and ANQGSEA. With 6 bases clipped from V and 1 base from J, the junction kept 4 bases outside the gene matches. The CDR3 spans 13 residues. The CDR3: CSVGQVVQETQYF. CDR3 nucleotides: TGCAGCGTGGGACAGGTTGTCCAAGAGACCCAGTACTTC.

J is TRBJ2-3 and V is TRBV19, with 8 bases fitting TRBD2. Germline CDR1 LNHDA, CDR2 SQIVND (reference sequence). There are 12 residues in the CDR3. The ends lost 5 bases at V and 9 bases at J; junction bases unmatched: 4. The CDR3 bases are TGTGCCAGTAGTTTAATAGCGGGAACGCAGTATTTT. This translates into CASSLIAGTQYF. Supplemented by reference TRBV19 and TRBJ2-3, the full variable domain reads DGGITQSPKYLFRKEGQNVTLSCEQNLNHDAMYWYRQDPGQGLRLIYYSQIVNDFQKGDIAEGYSVSREKKESFPLTVTSAQKNPTAFYLCASSLIAGTQYFGPGTRLTVL.

The chain links TRBV12-3 or TRBV12-4 to TRBJ2-1; the D gene is possibly TRBD1 (5 bases). The V gene lost 3 bases and the J gene lost 15 bases, with 12 bases spanning the gap. The CDR3 runs 11 residues. The CDR3 reads CASSFTAGLFF. In nucleotides, the CDR3 is TGTGCCAGCAGTTTTACGGCAGGGCTGTTCTTC.

The V call is TRBV11-3, the J call TRBJ2-7, with 7 bases identical to TRBD1. Losses at the gene ends were 5 bases for V and 5 bases for J; bases not matched to a gene: 12. Germline V gives CDR1 SGHNT, CDR2 YENEEA. The CDR3 totals 15 residues. The CDR3 DNA reads as TGTGCCAGCAGCGACCGACAGGGAAACTATAACGAGCAGTACTTC. Protein product: CASSDRQGNYNEQYF.

This rearrangement joins TRBV28 to TRBJ1-1; D gene ambiguous. The length of the CDR3 is 11 residues. Trimming shortened V by 4 bases and J by 9 bases, and 9 bases separated the two germline ends. From germline, CDR1 is MDHEN and CDR2 SYDVKM. The chain's CDR3 is CASSSHRKAFF. The CDR3 DNA follows: TGTGCCAGCAGTTCCCACAGAAAAGCTTTCTTT.

The chain is built from TRBV29-1 and TRBJ1-2; 8 bases agree with TRBD1. V dropped 0 bases and J dropped 5; count of bases not matched to a gene: 5. This CDR3 contains 14 residues. Germline V CDR1 and CDR2: SQVTM, ANQGSEA. CDR3 in DNA: TGCAGCGTTGAAGAGACAGGGGCCTTTTATGGCTACACCTTC. Translating it yields CSVEETGAFYGYTF.

In its sample, this clone was seen a few times. The chain is built from TRBV18 and TRBJ2-3; D is perhaps TRBD1 or TRBD2 (6 bases each). The CDR3 covers 14 residues. Germline CDR1 and CDR2: KGHSH and LQKENI. Trimming took 8 bases from V and 3 from J, leaving 15 bases between them. The chain's CDR3 is CASTMRGVTDTQYF. DNA of the CDR3: TGTGCCAGCACCATGAGGGGGGTGACAGATACGCAGTATTTT.

The chain is built from TRBV18 and TRBJ1-1; the match to TRBD1 covers 8 bases. The germline V gene has CDR1 KGHSH and CDR2 LQKENI. Losses at the gene ends were 3 bases for V and 0 bases for J; bases not matched to a gene: 3. CDR3 size: 15 residues. The DNA for the CDR3 is TGTGCCAGCTCACCGGTACAGGGGGTGAACACTGAAGCTTTCTTT. It specifies CASSPVQGVNTEAFF. Full variable domain (outside the CDR3, taken from reference TRBV18 and TRBJ1-1): NAGVMQNPRHLVRRRGQEARLRCSPMKGHSHVYWYRQLPEEGLKFMVYLQKENIIDESGMPKERFSAEFPKEGPSILRIQQVVRGDSAAYFCASSPVQGVNTEAFFGQGTRLTVV.

The CDR3 region has the DNA TGTGCCAGCAGTACGACGGGACTAGCGGGAGAGAGGCAGTTCTTC. Translated, it gives CASSTTGLAGERQFF. The chain uses TRBV27 and TRBJ2-1; 14 bases are shared with TRBD2. V was pared by 5 bases and J by 12 bases, with 9 bases of the junction left unmatched. The CDR3 runs 15 residues. Germline V gene sequence: CDR1 MNHEY, CDR2 SMNVEV (reference sequence).

V gene TRBV9 combines with J gene TRBJ1-3; D gene uncertain. The CDR3 covers 18 residues. Trimming removed 1 base from V and 0 bases from J, with 17 bases in between. Germline-derived CDR1 and CDR2 are SGDLS and YYNGEE. The CDR3 is CASSVPSDAPYSGNTIYF. The CDR3 DNA reads as TGTGCCAGCAGCGTACCCTCGGACGCTCCCTACTCTGGAAACACCATATATTTT.

For this clone: Other DNA sequences within the sample encode an identical CDR3. The CDR3 sequence is CASRGDKIRGYTF. The CDR3 DNA is TGTGCCAGCAGGGGGGACAAGATCCGTGGCTACACCTTC. The chain couples TRBV11-2 to TRBJ1-2; D is possibly TRBD1 (6 bases). CDR3 size: 13 residues. Germline CDR1 is SGHAT and CDR2 is FQNNGV. Trimming removed 6 bases at V and 7 bases at J, with 15 bases between.

DNA for the CDR3: TGTGCCAGCAGCCCCGCTCGGGGGGGACGTTACACCTTC. This sequence encodes CASSPARGGRYTF. The V and J genes are TRBV3-1 (or the pseudogene TRBV3-2) and TRBJ1-2; D possibly corresponds to TRBD1 (5 bases). V lost 4 bases, J lost 11 bases, and 17 bases lay in between. Germline loops: CDR1 LGHDT, CDR2 YNNKEL (reference sequence). This CDR3 comprises 13 residues.

The chain uses TRBV5-5 and TRBJ1-2; maybe TRBD1 (5 bases). Trimming pared 3 bases from V and 4 bases from J, leaving 19 bases between. The CDR3 runs to 16 residues. Germline CDR1 reads SGHKS; CDR2 reads YYEKEE (reference sequence). For the CDR3, the DNA is TGTGCCAGCAGCTGGACTTCCGGACAAAAGTCCTATGGCTACACCTTC. Its protein product is CASSWTSGQKSYGYTF.

The rearrangement joins TRBV20-1 to TRBJ2-2; D call uncertain. CDR3 length equals 11 residues. Germline V gene lookup returns CDR1 DFQATT and CDR2 SNEGSKA (reference sequence). Trimming pared 2 bases from V and 4 bases from J, leaving 2 bases between. CDR3 sequence: CSARTTGELFF. CDR3 nucleotide sequence: TGCAGTGCTAGAACCACCGGGGAGCTGTTTTTT.

CDR3 nucleotides: TGTGCCAGTAGTATTGGACTAGGACCAGGGGAGACCCAGTACTTC. It specifies CASSIGLGPGETQYF. The V gene is TRBV19, the J gene TRBJ2-5; 7 positions agree with TRBD2. The V gene end was trimmed by 3 bases and the J gene end by 5 bases; junction bases not matched to a gene: 9. From germline, CDR1 is LNHDA and CDR2 SQIVND (reference sequence). CDR3 size: 15 residues.